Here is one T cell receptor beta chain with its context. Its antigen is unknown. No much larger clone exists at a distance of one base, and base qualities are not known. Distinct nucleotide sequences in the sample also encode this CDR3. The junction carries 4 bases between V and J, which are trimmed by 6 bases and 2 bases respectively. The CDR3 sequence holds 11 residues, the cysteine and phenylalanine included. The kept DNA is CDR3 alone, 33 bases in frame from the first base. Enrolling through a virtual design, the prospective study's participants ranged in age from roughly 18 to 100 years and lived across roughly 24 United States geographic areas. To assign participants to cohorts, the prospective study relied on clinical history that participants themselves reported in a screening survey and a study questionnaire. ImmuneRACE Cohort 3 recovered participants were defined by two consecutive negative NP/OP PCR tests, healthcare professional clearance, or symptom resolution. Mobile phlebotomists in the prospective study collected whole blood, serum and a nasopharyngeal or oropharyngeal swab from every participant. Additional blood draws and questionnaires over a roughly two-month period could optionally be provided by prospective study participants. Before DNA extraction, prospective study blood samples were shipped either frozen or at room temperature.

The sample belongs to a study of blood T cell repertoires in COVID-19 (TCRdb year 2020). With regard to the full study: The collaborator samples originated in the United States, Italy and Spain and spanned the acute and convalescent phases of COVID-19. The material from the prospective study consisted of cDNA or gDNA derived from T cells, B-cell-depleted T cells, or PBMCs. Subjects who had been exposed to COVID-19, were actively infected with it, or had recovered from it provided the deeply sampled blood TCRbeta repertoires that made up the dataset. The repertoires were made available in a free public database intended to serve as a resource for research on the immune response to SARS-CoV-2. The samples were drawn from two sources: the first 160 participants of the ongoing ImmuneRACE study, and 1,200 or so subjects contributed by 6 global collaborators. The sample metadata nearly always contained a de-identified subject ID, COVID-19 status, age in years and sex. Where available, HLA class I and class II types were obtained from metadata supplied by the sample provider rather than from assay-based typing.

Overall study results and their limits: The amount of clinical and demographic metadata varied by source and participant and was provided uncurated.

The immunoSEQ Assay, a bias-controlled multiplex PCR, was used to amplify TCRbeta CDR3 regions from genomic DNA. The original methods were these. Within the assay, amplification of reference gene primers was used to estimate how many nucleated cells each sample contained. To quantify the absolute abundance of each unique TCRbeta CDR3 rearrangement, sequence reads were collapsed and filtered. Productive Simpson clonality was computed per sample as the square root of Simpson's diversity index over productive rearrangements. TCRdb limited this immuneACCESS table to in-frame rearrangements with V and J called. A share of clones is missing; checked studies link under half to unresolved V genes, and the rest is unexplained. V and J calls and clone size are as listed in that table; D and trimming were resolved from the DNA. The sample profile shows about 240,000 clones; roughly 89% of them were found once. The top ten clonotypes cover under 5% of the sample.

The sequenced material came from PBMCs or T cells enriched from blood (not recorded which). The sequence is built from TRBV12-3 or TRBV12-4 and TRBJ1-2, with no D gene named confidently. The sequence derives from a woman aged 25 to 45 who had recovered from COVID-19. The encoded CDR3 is CASSLNYGYTF. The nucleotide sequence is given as TGTGCCAGCAGCCTCAACTATGGCTACACCTTC.